This T cell receptor (beta chain) was obtained from a study of cytomegalovirus exposure and HLA in healthy donors. Regarding this clone: The antigen is unknown.

It was with 60 Vbeta and 13 Jbeta primers that the PCR ran. The repertoire was sequenced with immunoSEQ multiplex PCR; TCRdb's copy has only in-frame clones and lacks some. Its listing shows approximately 200,000 clones. V was shortened by 0 bases and J by 0 bases, with 5 bases between the two germline ends. Germline V gene data show CDR1 as LNHDA and CDR2 as SQIVND (reference sequence). The CDR3 totals 14 residues. Study-level points and caveats: Accurate prediction of HLA-A and HLA-B alleles (for most subjects) was reportedly achieved from TCR beta sequences.

This chain joins TRBV19 and TRBJ1-2, with D hard to call. Input material: PBMCs. The clonotype was recovered from a boy younger than 18 in good health and CMV-seronegative. Here the CDR3 DNA reads TGTGCCAGTAGTATAGAGACTGCTAACTATGGCTACACCTTC. This gives the protein CASSIETANYGYTF.